The T cell receptor beta chain under discussion was sequenced for a study of T cells after posttransplantation cyclophosphamide. General study results and limits: Later post-transplant blood repertoires were often dominated by donor CD8+ memory clones.

In its sample, this clone was seen many times. Its cognate antigen is unknown. The table came from immunoSEQ multiplex PCR; TCRdb's copy has only in-frame clones and leaves some out. The data show tens of thousands of clones, with none appearing a single time. The specimen sequenced was PBMCs. The TCR comes from a middle-aged man in good health, CMV-negative, and a related stem cell transplant donor.

DNA for the CDR3: TGTGCCAGCAGTCTCCAGTCTTCAGGCAATCAGCCCCAGCATTTT. As protein: CASSLQSSGNQPQHF. The rearrangement uses TRBV27 and TRBJ1-5; unclear D gene. Germline CDR1 and CDR2: MNHEY and SMNVEV (reference sequence). The CDR3 is 15 amino acids. V dropped 5 bases and J dropped 2 bases, with 13 bases sitting between them.